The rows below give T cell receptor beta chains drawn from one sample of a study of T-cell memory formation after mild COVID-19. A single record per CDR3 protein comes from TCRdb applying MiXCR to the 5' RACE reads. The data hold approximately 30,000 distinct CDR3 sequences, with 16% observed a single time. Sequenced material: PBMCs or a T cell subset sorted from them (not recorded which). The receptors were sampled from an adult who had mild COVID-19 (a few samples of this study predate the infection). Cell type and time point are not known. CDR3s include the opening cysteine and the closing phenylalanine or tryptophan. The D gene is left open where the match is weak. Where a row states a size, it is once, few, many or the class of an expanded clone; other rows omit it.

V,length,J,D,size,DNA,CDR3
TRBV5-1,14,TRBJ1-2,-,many,TGCGCCAGCAGCTCGACAGCCAACTCTTATGGCTACACCTTC,CASSSTANSYGYTF
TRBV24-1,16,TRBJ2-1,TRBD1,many,TGTGCCACCAGTGCCCCGGGACAGGGTACGCACAATGAGCAGTTCTTC,CATSAPGQGTHNEQFF
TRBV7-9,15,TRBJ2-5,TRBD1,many,TGTGCCAGCAGCGGGCGACAGGGGGCATCAGAGACCCAGTACTTC,CASSGRQGASETQYF
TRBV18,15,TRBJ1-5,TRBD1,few,TGTGCCAGCTCACCTGGACAGGGCCGCAATCAGCCCCAGCATTTT,CASSPGQGRNQPQHF
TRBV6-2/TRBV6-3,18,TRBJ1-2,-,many,TGTGCCAGCAGCGTCGATTTACCGGGACGGAGAATTCACTATGGCTACACCTTC,CASSVDLPGRRIHYGYTF
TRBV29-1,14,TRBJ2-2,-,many,TGCAGCGTTGGGTCAACAGGGCTCAACGGGGAGCTGTTTTTT,CSVGSTGLNGELFF
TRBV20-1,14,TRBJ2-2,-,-,TGCAGTGCTAGAGATGGCAGGGAGAACGGGGAGCTGTTTTTT,CSARDGRENGELFF
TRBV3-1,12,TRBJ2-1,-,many,TGTGCCAGCAGCCAAGGGGGGTGGGGGCAGTTCTTC,CASSQGGWGQFF
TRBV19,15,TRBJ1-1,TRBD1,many,TGTGCCAGTACCCAAGGAGGGACAGGGTATTCTGAAGCTTTCTTT,CASTQGGTGYSEAFF
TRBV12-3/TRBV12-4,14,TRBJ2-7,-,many,TGTGCCAGCAGTTTAGCTCGATTCTCCTACGAGCAGTACTTC,CASSLARFSYEQYF
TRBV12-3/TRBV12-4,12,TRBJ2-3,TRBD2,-,TGTGCCATCGGGACTAGCCCAAATACGCAGTATTTT,CAIGTSPNTQYF
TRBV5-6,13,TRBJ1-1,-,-,TGTGCCAGCAGCACCCTGGGGAACACTGAAGCTTTCTTT,CASSTLGNTEAFF
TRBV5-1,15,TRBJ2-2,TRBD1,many,TGCGCCACCTCGTCTAGGACAGGGGACACCGGGGAGCTGTTTTTT,CATSSRTGDTGELFF
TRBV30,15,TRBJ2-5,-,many,TGTGCCTGGAGTGTACAGCCACTGAAGCAAGAGACCCAGTACTTC,CAWSVQPLKQETQYF
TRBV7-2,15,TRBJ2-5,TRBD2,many,TGTGCCAGCAGCTTAGGCGGGAGAGCCAAAGAGACCCAGTACTTC,CASSLGGRAKETQYF
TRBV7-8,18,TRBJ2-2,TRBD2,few,TGTGCCAGCAGCTTAGCTCCCCCGGGACTAGCGCGGACCGGGGAGCTGTTTTTT,CASSLAPPGLARTGELFF
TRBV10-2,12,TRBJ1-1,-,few,TGCGCCAGCAGACCGGGTATTTTTGAAGCTTTCTTT,CASRPGIFEAFF
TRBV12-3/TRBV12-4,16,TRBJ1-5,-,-,TGTGCCAGCAGTAAATTAGGGGAGGTAAAGAATCAGCCCCAGCATTTT,CASSKLGEVKNQPQHF
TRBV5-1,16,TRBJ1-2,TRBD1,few,TGCGCCAGCAGCTTGGAATTCGGACAGGGGTTTGGCGGCTACACCTTC,CASSLEFGQGFGGYTF
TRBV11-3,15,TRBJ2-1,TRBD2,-,TGTGCCAGCAGCTTAGCTAGCGGGGGGGCCGGTGAGCAGTTCTTC,CASSLASGGAGEQFF